The next 7 T cell receptor beta chains were all read from a single sample in a study of T cell changes during pregnancy in multiple sclerosis. Some clones are missing from TCRdb's copy, which holds only in-frame ones; the method was immunoSEQ multiplex PCR. The sample includes around 59,000 clones, 85% to 95% of them seen just once. This material consisted of CD8+ T cells from peripheral blood mononuclear cells, taken in the second trimester of pregnancy. The receptors were sampled from a female donor with multiple sclerosis, enrolled in a pregnancy study.

CDR3 sequence (DNA): TGTGCCAGCAGCCAAGAGGCAGGGGTGGTAGTCGCTAATGAAAAACTGTTTTTT. This codes for CASSQEAGVVVANEKLFF. This chain joins TRBV14 and TRBJ1-4, with a weak D call TRBD1 (6 bases). With 0 bases removed from V and 3 bases from J, the gap between germline ends came to 17 bases. This CDR3 is built from 18 residues. From germline, CDR1 is SGHDN and CDR2 FVKESK.

This clone was observed a single time. The chain uses TRBV2 and TRBJ2-1; TRBD2 matches at 10 bases. Per the germline V gene, CDR1 is SNHLY and CDR2 is FYNNEI. The CDR3 is 14 residues long. The CDR3 bases are TGTGCACCTATCAGCGGGAGGGCCATGAATGAGCAGTTCTTC. Translating it yields CAPISGRAMNEQFF. The whole variable domain, filled in from reference TRBV2 and TRBJ2-1, reads EPEVTQTPSHQVTQMGQEVILRCVPISNHLYFYWYRQILGQKVEFLVSFYNNEISEKSEIFDDQFSVERPDGSNFTLKIRSTKLEDSAMYFCAPISGRAMNEQFFGPGTRLTVL.

V gene TRBV7-9 combines with J gene TRBJ1-2; D is possibly TRBD1 (5 bases). The V gene lost 4 bases and the J gene lost 6 bases, with 15 bases spanning the gap. The CDR3 is made up of 14 amino acids. Germline CDR1 reads SEHNR; CDR2 reads FQNEAQ (reference sequence). The CDR3 here is CASSSSWGEHGYTF. The CDR3 region has the DNA TGTGCCAGCAGCTCATCTTGGGGGGAACATGGCTACACCTTC. The full variable domain, its missing parts supplied by reference TRBV7-9 and TRBJ1-2, is DTGVSQNPRHKITKRGQNVTFRCDPISEHNRLYWYRQTLGQGPEFLTYFQNEAQLEKSRLLSDRFSAERPKGSFSTLEIQRTEQGDSAMYLCASSSSWGEHGYTFGSGTRLTVV.

The chain joins TRBV4-3 to TRBJ2-3; possibly TRBD1 for D (5 bases). The V gene lost 0 bases and the J gene lost 4 bases, with 11 bases spanning the gap. The CDR3 loop spans 15 amino acids. Germline CDR1 is LGHNA and CDR2 is YSLEER. The CDR3 is CASSQDGAGPDTQYF. The CDR3 DNA reads as TGCGCCAGCAGCCAAGATGGGGCAGGGCCAGATACGCAGTATTTT.

The V gene is TRBV15, the J gene TRBJ2-1, with D possibly being TRBD2 (6 bases). Per germline, CDR1 LNHNV and CDR2 YYDKDF (reference sequence). The CDR3 runs to 15 residues. V was clipped by 1 base and J by 2 bases, with 9 bases between them. This CDR3 reads CATSRVAEPYNEQFF. The CDR3 DNA reads as TGTGCCACCAGCAGAGTAGCGGAGCCCTACAATGAGCAGTTCTTC.

The rearrangement uses TRBV28 and TRBJ1-2; 11 bases match TRBD1. J was trimmed by 5 bases and V by 5 bases; bases with no gene match: 10. Germline V gives CDR1 MDHEN, CDR2 SYDVKM. The CDR3 consists of 16 residues. The CDR3 loop is CASSRRTGGANYGYTF. The DNA of the CDR3 is TGTGCCAGCAGTCGGAGGACAGGGGGCGCGAATTATGGCTACACCTTC.

This CDR3 reads CASSQVQVRGRRETQYF. In DNA, the CDR3 is TGCGCCAGCAGCCAAGTCCAAGTCAGGGGACGGCGGGAGACCCAGTACTTC. This chain links TRBV4-3 with TRBJ2-5; possible D gene TRBD1, 6 bases. The CDR3 length is 17 residues. Germline V gene data show CDR1 as LGHNA and CDR2 as YSLEER. Trimming removed 1 base at V and 5 bases at J, with 20 bases between.